Each of the 16 T cell receptor beta chains below was sequenced from the same sample in a study of blood T cell repertoires in COVID-19 (TCRdb year 2020). Preparation of the library involved the immunoSEQ multiplex PCR assay. TCRdb retrieved this table from immuneACCESS and kept in-frame rearrangements only. Not all clones are present; in checked studies, unresolved V genes account for under half, and no reason is known for the remainder. The sample table records hundreds of thousands of clones; 89% of these occur just once. The top ten constitute less than 9.5% of the sample. The source material was PBMCs or T cells enriched from blood (not recorded which). The receptor set was obtained from a woman in her thirties who had recovered from COVID-19.

V usage is TRBV6-5 and J usage is TRBJ2-3; D is ambiguous. Germline CDR1 is MNHEY and CDR2 is SVGAGI. V lost 0 bases to trimming and J lost 0 bases, with 4 bases between them. This CDR3 is 14 amino acids long. CDR3 loop: CASSYSASTDTQYF. CDR3 in DNA: TGTGCCAGCAGTTACTCGGCCAGCACAGATACGCAGTATTTT.

The chain is built from TRBV7-2 and TRBJ2-3; TRBD2 agrees at 8 bases. V was pared by 6 bases and J by 14 bases, with 13 bases of the junction left unmatched. This CDR3 has 13 amino acids. Per the germline V gene, CDR1 is SGHTA and CDR2 is FQGNSA. The DNA of the CDR3 is TGTGCCAGCAGACGACTAGAGCGGGAGTCTCCGTATTTT. Translation gives CASRRLERESPYF.

This clone was detected once. V and J are TRBV28 and TRBJ1-6; a weak D match, TRBD1 (6 bases). Between the trimmed V and J ends, which lost 7 bases and 10 bases, there was a span of 17 bases. The CDR3 is made up of 14 amino acids. Germline V gene sequence: CDR1 MDHEN, CDR2 SYDVKM. CDR3 nucleotide sequence: TGTGCCAGCAACCCCAGGGGCGGCTTGTCACCCCTCCACTTT. It codes for CASNPRGGLSPLHF.

This clone came up a few times. The rearrangement joins TRBV7-9 to TRBJ1-2; 7 bases match TRBD1. The CDR3 has 15 residues. Germline-derived CDR1 and CDR2 are SEHNR and FQNEAQ (reference sequence). V shed 1 base and J 8 bases; nucleotides not matched to a gene: 10. The CDR3 DNA reads TGTGCCAGCAGCTTAGACAGGGGAACCGCGGAAGGCTACACCTTC. Translation gives CASSLDRGTAEGYTF.

This CDR3 is CASSNPSDIASEQYF. The CDR3 DNA reads TGTGCCAGCAGCAACCCTAGCGACATAGCATCCGAGCAGTACTTC. The J gene is TRBJ2-7, the V gene TRBV5-4; tentative D call: TRBD2 (6 bases). The CDR3 totals 15 residues. Trimming removed 4 bases from V and 6 bases from J, with 20 bases in between. The germline CDR1 and CDR2 sequences are SGHNT and YYREEE (reference sequence). The whole variable domain, remainder taken from reference TRBV5-4 and TRBJ2-7, is ETGVTQSPTHLIKTRGQQVTLRCSSQSGHNTVSWYQQALGQGPQFIFQYYREEENGRGNFPPRFSGLQFPNYSSELNVNALELDDSALYLCASSNPSDIASEQYFGPGTRLTVT.

The chain links TRBV6-5 to TRBJ2-3; D uncertain. The CDR3 is 16 residues long. Per germline, CDR1 MNHEY and CDR2 SVGAGI. Trimming stripped 4 bases from V and 6 bases from J, with 20 bases between. This chain's CDR3 is CASSWVAGEWIDTQYF. DNA of the CDR3: TGTGCCAGCAGTTGGGTCGCAGGCGAGTGGATTGATACGCAGTATTTT.

J is TRBJ1-4 and V is TRBV19; the D gene is possibly TRBD1 (5 bases). CDR1 is LNHDA and CDR2 is SQIVND in the germline V gene (reference sequence). V dropped 5 bases and J dropped 10 bases, with 20 bases sitting between them. This CDR3 has 15 amino acids. The CDR3 DNA reads as TGTGCCAGTAGTGCCTCCGGACACGGACCGGGAAAACTGTTTTTT. It translates to CASSASGHGPGKLFF.

This clone was seen once. The chain joins TRBV11-1 to TRBJ2-7; 10 bases agree with TRBD1. The CDR3 sequence is 12 residues long. Germline V lookup: CDR1 SGHAT, CDR2 FQDESV (reference sequence). Trimming cost V 11 bases and J 2 bases; bases outside gene matches: 3. In DNA, the CDR3 is TGTGCCGCTGGGACAGGGGCCTACGAGCAGTACTTC. It translates to CAAGTGAYEQYF.

This sequence joins TRBV6-1 and TRBJ2-7; 11 bases are shared with TRBD1. Germline loops: CDR1 MNHNS, CDR2 SASEGT. CDR3 length: 17 residues. The V segment lost 4 bases and the J segment 0 bases; nucleotides outside the gene matches: 8. CDR3 loop: CASSANAGQGGSYEQYF. The CDR3 DNA reads as TGTGCCAGCAGTGCTAATGCGGGACAGGGGGGCTCCTACGAGCAGTACTTC.

The chain has TRBV5-4 and TRBJ2-7; TRBD1 matches at 8 bases. V lost 3 bases and J lost 0; bases outside the gene matches: 5. CDR1 is SGHNT, CDR2 YYREEE, per germline (reference sequence). This CDR3 has 15 amino acids. CDR3 protein: CASSSNRGSSYEQYF. CDR3 coding DNA: TGTGCCAGCAGCTCTAACAGGGGGAGCTCCTACGAGCAGTACTTC.

The chain recombines TRBV6-6 with TRBJ2-7; perhaps TRBD1 as D (5 bases). This CDR3 contains 14 residues. Between the trimmed V and J ends, which lost 2 bases and 2 bases, there was a span of 10 bases. In germline, CDR1 is MNHNY, CDR2 SVGAGI (reference sequence). The CDR3 DNA reads TGTGCCAGCAGTTACGGAGACAGAACCTACGAGCAGTACTTC. Protein: CASSYGDRTYEQYF.

This clone was observed a handful of times. This rearrangement joins TRBV3-1 (or the pseudogene TRBV3-2) to TRBJ1-6; TRBD1 might be the D (5 bases). CDR1 and CDR2 from the germline V gene are LGHDT and YNNKEL (reference sequence). The V and J ends lost 1 base and 3 bases respectively, with 7 bases between them. CDR3 length equals 15 residues. The CDR3 DNA follows: TGTGCCAGCAGCCAAGCAGGGATCTATAATTCACCCCTCCACTTT. Translation: CASSQAGIYNSPLHF.

The chain carries TRBV5-4 and TRBJ2-1; the match to TRBD1 covers 9 bases. Germline trimming cut 5 bases from V and 10 bases from J; bases unmatched to any gene: 10. Germline CDR1 SGHNT, CDR2 YYREEE (reference sequence). CDR3 size: 14 residues. The CDR3 region is CASRPGQGGEEQFF. Written as DNA, the CDR3 is TGTGCCAGCAGACCGGGACAGGGAGGAGAGGAGCAGTTCTTC.

This clone was counted a single time. The chain joins TRBV30 to TRBJ1-1; TRBD1 aligns across 8 bases. The CDR3 has 13 residues. The germline V gene has CDR1 GTSNPN and CDR2 SVGIG (reference sequence). Germline trimming cut 3 bases from V and 7 bases from J; bases unmatched to any gene: 7. The chain's CDR3 is CAWSVGQDFEAFF. CDR3 DNA sequence: TGTGCCTGGAGCGTGGGACAGGACTTTGAAGCTTTCTTT.

This clone was detected a few times. The CDR3 reads CASTEKPQHF. For the CDR3, the DNA is TGTGCCAGCACCGAGAAGCCCCAGCATTTT. This chain uses TRBV6-7 with TRBJ1-5, with unresolved D. TRBV6-7 is labeled an ORF, and its function is uncertain. There are 10 residues in the CDR3. Trimming stripped 7 bases from V and 8 bases from J, with 6 bases between.

This chain uses TRBV7-9 with TRBJ2-1, with a weak D call TRBD2 (6 bases). The CDR3 is 15 amino acids. CDR1 SEHNR and CDR2 FQNEAQ come from the germline V gene (reference sequence). Trimming shortened V by 4 bases and J by 1 base, and 11 bases separated the two germline ends. CDR3 in amino acids: CASSSRGGSYNEQFF. DNA of the CDR3: TGTGCCAGCAGCTCCCGGGGAGGTTCCTACAATGAGCAGTTCTTC.